This is a list of T cell receptor beta chains from one sample in a study of blood T cell repertoires in COVID-19. Libraries were prepared by immunoSEQ multiplex PCR; TCRdb keeps only in-frame clonotypes and omits some of them. Among 50,000 to 70,000 clones listed, about 90% were seen once. The sample was peripheral blood. The source of these receptors is a man in his sixties with active or convalescent COVID-19. The CDR3 runs from the conserved cysteine through the conserved F or W. A D gene is named only where the DNA matches it firmly. The size entry is marked missing in some rows and otherwise reads once, few, many or a size class.

cdr3_aa: CASSYSRGHGYTF
cdr3_nt: TGTGCCAGCAGTTACAGTAGGGGTCATGGCTACACCTTC
d_call: -
clone_size: -
v_call: TRBV7-2
j_call: TRBJ1-2

cdr3_aa: CASSQNTEEKLFF
cdr3_nt: TGTGCCAGCTCACAAAACACGGAGGAAAAACTGTTTTTT
d_call: -
clone_size: -
v_call: TRBV18
j_call: TRBJ1-4

cdr3_aa: CATSRSIGTFASPLSGYTF
cdr3_nt: TGTGCCACCAGCAGATCCATAGGGACATTCGCCTCCCCCCTTTCCGGCTACACCTTC
d_call: -
clone_size: few
v_call: TRBV15
j_call: TRBJ1-2

cdr3_aa: CASSQGQRSQETQYF
cdr3_nt: TGCGCCAGCAGCCAGGGACAGCGGTCCCAAGAGACCCAGTACTTC
d_call: TRBD1
clone_size: -
v_call: TRBV4-1
j_call: TRBJ2-5

cdr3_aa: CASSQGQGTSPLHF
cdr3_nt: TGTGCCAGCTCACAAGGACAGGGGACTTCACCCCTCCACTTT
d_call: TRBD1
clone_size: -
v_call: TRBV18
j_call: TRBJ1-6

cdr3_aa: CASYRDRGVYEQYF
cdr3_nt: TGTGCCAGCTACCGGGACAGGGGTGTCTACGAGCAGTACTTC
d_call: TRBD1
clone_size: -
v_call: TRBV2
j_call: TRBJ2-7

cdr3_aa: CASSYGQPNQPQHF
cdr3_nt: TGTGCCAGCAGCTATGGACAGCCCAATCAGCCCCAGCATTTT
d_call: -
clone_size: -
v_call: TRBV5-6
j_call: TRBJ1-5

cdr3_aa: CATSDSNYGYTF
cdr3_nt: TGTGCCACCAGCGACAGTAACTATGGCTACACCTTC
d_call: -
clone_size: -
v_call: TRBV24-1
j_call: TRBJ1-2

cdr3_aa: CASSVIVTGELFF
cdr3_nt: TGTGCCTCCTCCGTGATAGTCACCGGGGAGCTGTTTTTT
d_call: -
clone_size: -
v_call: TRBV9
j_call: TRBJ2-2

cdr3_aa: CASKIIGTAFNYGYTF
cdr3_nt: TGTGCCAGTAAAATTATCGGGACAGCTTTCAACTATGGCTACACCTTC
d_call: TRBD1
clone_size: -
v_call: TRBV19
j_call: TRBJ1-2

cdr3_aa: CASSLVGSSVNTGELFF
cdr3_nt: TGTGCCAGCAGCTTGGTGGGGTCTAGCGTAAACACCGGGGAGCTGTTTTTT
d_call: -
clone_size: -
v_call: TRBV5-6
j_call: TRBJ2-2

cdr3_aa: CASTEDRGLPGYTF
cdr3_nt: TGTGCCAGTACCGAGGACAGGGGTCTCCCTGGCTACACCTTC
d_call: TRBD1
clone_size: few
v_call: TRBV19
j_call: TRBJ1-2